This T cell receptor beta chain appears in the sequencing data of a study of PD-L1 blockade in urothelial cancer. General study results and limits: Larger 3-week expansion of tumor-associated blood clones was seen in durable-benefit patients.

The assay was immunoSEQ multiplex PCR, and TCRdb's table has in-frame clones only and misses some. This sample has more than 45,000 clones, with roughly four fifths found just once. CDR1 SGHRS and CDR2 YFSETQ come from the germline V gene. V trimming: 4 bases; J trimming: 1 base; junction bases outside the gene matches: 7. The CDR3 sequence is 15 residues long. A remark on this clone: Antigen unknown.

Sequenced here: PBMCs, sampled around atezolizumab (anti-PD-L1) treatment. The TCR originated in a man in his 70s with urothelial cancer. The chain carries TRBV5-1 and TRBJ1-1, with 7 bases fitting TRBD1. The chain's CDR3 is CASSGETGRNTEAFF. CDR3 nucleotides: TGCGCCAGCAGCGGAGAGACAGGGAGGAACACTGAAGCTTTCTTT.